Below, one T cell receptor (beta chain) is given with its context. Its antigen is not identified. TCRdb re-analysed the 5' RACE reads in MiXCR, keeping a single row per CDR3 protein. The table includes about 560,000 distinct CDR3 sequences, about 20% detected once. The data were taken from a study of T-cell memory formation after mild COVID-19. Study-level results: Among CD4+ contracting clones, most were CM and EM, and CD8+ ones EMRA. What remained unconfirmed was the SARS-CoV-2 specificity of second-wave clones peaking on day 37.

CDR1 is LNHDA and CDR2 is SQIVND in the germline V gene (reference sequence). The CDR3 consists of 16 residues. With 3 bases removed from V and 3 bases from J, the gap between germline ends came to 14 bases. Source material: PBMCs or a T cell subset sorted from them (not recorded which). The chain uses TRBV19 and TRBJ1-4; D gene uncertain. This TCR came from an adult woman who had mild COVID-19 (a few samples of this study predate the infection). Cell type and time point are not known. The CDR3 DNA is TGTGCCAGTAGTATCGAGGAGGGTCCGGCTAATGAAAAACTGTTTTTT. It is translated as CASSIEEGPANEKLFF.